The 4 T cell receptor beta chains listed next were all sequenced from one sample in a study of Ad26.COV2.S vaccination and SARS-CoV-2 variants. Described treatment: roughly 20 received Ad26.COV2.S at low or high dose, single or two shots; several received placebo; per-sample allocation not given. Specimens were obtained on day 63 following the first vaccine or placebo injection. Sequenced by immunoSEQ multiplex PCR; TCRdb stores in-frame clones only, minus some. The table shows 350,000 to 450,000 clones, with 80% to 95% occurring only once. The sample consisted of peripheral blood, taken in a trial of Ad26.COV2.S vaccine versus placebo. These receptors all stem from a person between 18 and 60 years old who received the Ad26.COV2.S COVID-19 vaccine or a placebo.

This clone was found once. This chain joins TRBV27 and TRBJ2-1, with 10 bases lining up with TRBD1. Germline V gene data show CDR1 as MNHEY and CDR2 as SMNVEV (reference sequence). The CDR3 runs to 13 residues. V shed 8 bases, J shed 9 bases, and the junction held 7 bases outside the gene matches. The CDR3 DNA follows: TGTGCCAGCGCGGGACAGGGGTTTCTTGAGCAGTTCTTC. Protein product: CASAGQGFLEQFF.

The chain carries TRBV4-3 and TRBJ2-7; D remains unclear. Germline assignment: CDR1 LGHNA and CDR2 YSLEER. CDR3 size: 15 residues. Trimming removed 0 bases from V and 3 bases from J, with 12 bases in between. Here the CDR3 DNA reads TGCGCCAGCAGCCAAGATCCACAGCTGCTCTACGAGCAGTACTTC. It translates to CASSQDPQLLYEQYF.

The chain joins TRBV7-9 to TRBJ2-5; no clear D. Germline V lookup: CDR1 SEHNR, CDR2 FQNEAQ (reference sequence). The V end was cut by 11 bases, the J end by 0 bases, with 7 bases between. This CDR3 is built from 11 residues. The DNA for the CDR3 is TGTGCCCATGTTTACCAAGAGACCCAGTACTTC. Protein sequence: CAHVYQETQYF. Variable domain in full (rest from reference TRBV7-9 and TRBJ2-5): DTGVSQNPRHKITKRGQNVTFRCDPISEHNRLYWYRQTLGQGPEFLTYFQNEAQLEKSRLLSDRFSAERPKGSFSTLEIQRTEQGDSAMYLCAHVYQETQYFGPGTRLLVL.

This rearrangement joins TRBV27 to TRBJ2-1; TRBD2 matches at 15 bases. Germline V gene sequence: CDR1 MNHEY, CDR2 SMNVEV (reference sequence). The length of the CDR3 is 15 residues. V shed 5 bases and J 8 bases; nucleotides not matched to a gene: 4. CDR3 in amino acids: CASSPGTSGGYEQFF. The CDR3 region has the DNA TGTGCCAGCAGTCCTGGGACTAGCGGGGGGTATGAGCAGTTCTTC.